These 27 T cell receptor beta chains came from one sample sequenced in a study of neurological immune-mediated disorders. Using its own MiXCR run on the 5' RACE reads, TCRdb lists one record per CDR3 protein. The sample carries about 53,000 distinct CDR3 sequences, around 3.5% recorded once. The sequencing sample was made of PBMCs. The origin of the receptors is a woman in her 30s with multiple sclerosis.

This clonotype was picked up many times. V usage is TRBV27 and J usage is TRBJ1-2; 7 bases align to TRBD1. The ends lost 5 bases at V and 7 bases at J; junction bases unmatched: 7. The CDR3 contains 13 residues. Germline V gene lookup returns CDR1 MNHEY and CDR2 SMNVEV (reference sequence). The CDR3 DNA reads TGTGCCAGCAGTCCTATGACAGGGCTTGGCTACACCTTC. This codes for CASSPMTGLGYTF.

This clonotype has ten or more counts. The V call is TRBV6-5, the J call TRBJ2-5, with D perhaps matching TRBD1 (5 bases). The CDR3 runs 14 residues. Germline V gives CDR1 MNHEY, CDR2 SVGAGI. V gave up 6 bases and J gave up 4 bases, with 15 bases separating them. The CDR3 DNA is TGTGCCAGCAGCCGTTCAGGGTCGGGAGAGACCCAGTACTTC. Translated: CASSRSGSGETQYF.

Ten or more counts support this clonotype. The CDR3 loop is CASSLARGSYGYTF. Written as DNA, the CDR3 is TGCGCCAGCAGCTTGGCGAGAGGGAGCTATGGCTACACCTTC. V is TRBV5-1 and J is TRBJ1-2; unclear D gene. CDR1 and CDR2 from the germline V gene are SGHRS and YFSETQ. The length of the CDR3 is 14 residues. V was clipped by 0 bases and J by 4 bases, with 10 bases between them.

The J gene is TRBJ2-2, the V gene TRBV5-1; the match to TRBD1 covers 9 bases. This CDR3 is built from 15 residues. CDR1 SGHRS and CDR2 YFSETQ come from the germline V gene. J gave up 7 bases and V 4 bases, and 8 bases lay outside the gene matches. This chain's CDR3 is CASSTDRGEVGELFF. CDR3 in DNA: TGCGCCAGCAGCACCGACAGGGGGGAAGTCGGGGAGCTGTTTTTT. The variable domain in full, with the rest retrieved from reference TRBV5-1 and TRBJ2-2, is KAGVTQTPRYLIKTRGQQVTLSCSPISGHRSVSWYQQTPGQGLQFLFEYFSETQRNKGNFPGRFSGRQFSNSRSEMNVSTLELGDSALYLCASSTDRGEVGELFFGEGSRLTVL.

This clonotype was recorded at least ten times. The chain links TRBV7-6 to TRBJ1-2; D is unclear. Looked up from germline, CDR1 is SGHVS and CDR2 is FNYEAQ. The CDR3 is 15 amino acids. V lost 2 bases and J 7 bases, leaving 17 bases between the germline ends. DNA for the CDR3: TGTGCCAGCAGCTTATCTTGGGATGGAAGATCTGGCTACACCTTC. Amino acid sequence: CASSLSWDGRSGYTF.

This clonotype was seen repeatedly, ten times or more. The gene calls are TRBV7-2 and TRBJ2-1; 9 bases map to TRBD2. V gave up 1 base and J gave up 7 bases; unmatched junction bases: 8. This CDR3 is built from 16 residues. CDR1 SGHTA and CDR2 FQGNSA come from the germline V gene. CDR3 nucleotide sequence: TGTGCCAGCAGCTTAGGCGGCGGGAGGGCCGATAATGAGCAGTTCTTC. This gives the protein CASSLGGGRADNEQFF.

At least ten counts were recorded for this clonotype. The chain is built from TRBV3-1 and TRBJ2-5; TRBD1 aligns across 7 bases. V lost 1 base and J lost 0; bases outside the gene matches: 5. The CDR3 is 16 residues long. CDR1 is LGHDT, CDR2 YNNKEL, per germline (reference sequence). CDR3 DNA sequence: TGTGCCAGCAGCCAAGGGGACAGACGGAACCAAGAGACCCAGTACTTC. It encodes CASSQGDRRNQETQYF.

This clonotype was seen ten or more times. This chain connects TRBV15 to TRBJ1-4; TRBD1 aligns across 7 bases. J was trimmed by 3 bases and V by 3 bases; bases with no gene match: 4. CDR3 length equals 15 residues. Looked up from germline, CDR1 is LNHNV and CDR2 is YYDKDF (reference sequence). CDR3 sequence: CATSSYGTANEKLFF. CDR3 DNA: TGTGCCACCAGCAGCTACGGGACAGCTAATGAAAAACTGTTTTTT. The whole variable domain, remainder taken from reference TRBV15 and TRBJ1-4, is DAMVIQNPRYQVTQFGKPVTLSCSQTLNHNVMYWYQQKSSQAPKLLFHYYDKDFNNEADTPDNFQSRRPNTSFCFLDIRSPGLGDTAMYLCATSSYGTANEKLFFGSGTQLSVL.

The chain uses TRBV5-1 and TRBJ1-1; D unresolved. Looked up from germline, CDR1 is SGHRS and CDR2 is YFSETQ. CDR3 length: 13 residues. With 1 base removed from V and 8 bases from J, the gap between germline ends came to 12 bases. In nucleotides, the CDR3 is TGCGCCAGCAGCTTGAGTATGCAGGCCGAAGCTTTCTTT. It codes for CASSLSMQAEAFF.

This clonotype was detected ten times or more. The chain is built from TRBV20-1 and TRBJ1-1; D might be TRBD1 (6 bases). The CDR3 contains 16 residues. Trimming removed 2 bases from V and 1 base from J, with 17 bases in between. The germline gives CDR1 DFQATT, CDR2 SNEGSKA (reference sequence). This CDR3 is CSARNRVTGGNTEAFF. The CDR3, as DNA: TGCAGTGCTAGAAACAGGGTTACGGGTGGGAACACTGAAGCTTTCTTT.

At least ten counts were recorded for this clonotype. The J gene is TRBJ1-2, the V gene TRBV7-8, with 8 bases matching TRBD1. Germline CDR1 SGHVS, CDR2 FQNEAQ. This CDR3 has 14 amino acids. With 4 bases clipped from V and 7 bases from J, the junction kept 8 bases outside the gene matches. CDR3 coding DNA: TGTGCCAGCAGCTCCCGACAGGGGCTAAGTGGCTACACCTTC. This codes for CASSSRQGLSGYTF.

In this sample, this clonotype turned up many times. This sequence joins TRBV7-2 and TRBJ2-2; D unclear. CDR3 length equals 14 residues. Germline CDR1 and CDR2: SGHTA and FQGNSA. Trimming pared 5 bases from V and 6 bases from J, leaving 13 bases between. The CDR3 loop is CASSPRAVAGELFF. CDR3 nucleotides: TGTGCCAGCAGCCCAAGGGCAGTAGCCGGGGAGCTGTTTTTT.

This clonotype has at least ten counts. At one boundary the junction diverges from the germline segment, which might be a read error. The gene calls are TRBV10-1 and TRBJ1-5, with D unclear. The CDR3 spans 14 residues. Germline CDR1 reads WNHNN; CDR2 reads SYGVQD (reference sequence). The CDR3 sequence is CASSQSGSNQPQNF. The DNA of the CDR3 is TGCGCCAGCAGTCAGAGCGGAAGCAATCAGCCCCAGAATTTT.

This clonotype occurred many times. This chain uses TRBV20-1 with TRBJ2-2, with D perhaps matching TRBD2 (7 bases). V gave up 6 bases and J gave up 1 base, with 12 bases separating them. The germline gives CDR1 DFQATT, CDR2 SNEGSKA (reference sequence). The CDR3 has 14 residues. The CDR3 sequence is CSARGGRNTGELFF. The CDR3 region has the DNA TGCAGTGCGAGGGGGGGGAGGAACACCGGGGAGCTGTTTTTT.

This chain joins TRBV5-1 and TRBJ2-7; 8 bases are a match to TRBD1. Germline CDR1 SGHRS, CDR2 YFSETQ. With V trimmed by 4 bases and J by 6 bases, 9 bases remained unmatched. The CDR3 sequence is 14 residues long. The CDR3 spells CASSEGQGLSEQYF. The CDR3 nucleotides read TGCGCCAGCAGCGAAGGACAGGGTCTAAGCGAGCAGTACTTC.

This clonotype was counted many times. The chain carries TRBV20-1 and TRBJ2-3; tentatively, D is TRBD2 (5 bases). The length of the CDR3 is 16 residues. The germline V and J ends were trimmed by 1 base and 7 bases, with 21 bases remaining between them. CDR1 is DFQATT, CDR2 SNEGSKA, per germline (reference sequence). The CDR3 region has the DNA TGCAGTGCTAGAGTATACCGTAGCGCCGGAGATTATACGCAGTATTTT. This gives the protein CSARVYRSAGDYTQYF.

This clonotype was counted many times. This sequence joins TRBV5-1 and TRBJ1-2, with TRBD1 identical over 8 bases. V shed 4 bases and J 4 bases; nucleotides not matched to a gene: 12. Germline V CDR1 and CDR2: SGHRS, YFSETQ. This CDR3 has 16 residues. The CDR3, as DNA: TGCGCCAGCAGCCCGGGCCAGGGGGCCCCAACCTATGGCTACACCTTC. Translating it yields CASSPGQGAPTYGYTF.

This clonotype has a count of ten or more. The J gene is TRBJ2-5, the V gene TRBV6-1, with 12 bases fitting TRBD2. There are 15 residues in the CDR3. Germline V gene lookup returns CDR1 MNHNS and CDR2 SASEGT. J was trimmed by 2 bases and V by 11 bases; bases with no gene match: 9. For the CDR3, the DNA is TGTGCCTCATCAATTGGACTAGCGGGGCAAGAGACCCAGTACTTC. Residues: CASSIGLAGQETQYF.

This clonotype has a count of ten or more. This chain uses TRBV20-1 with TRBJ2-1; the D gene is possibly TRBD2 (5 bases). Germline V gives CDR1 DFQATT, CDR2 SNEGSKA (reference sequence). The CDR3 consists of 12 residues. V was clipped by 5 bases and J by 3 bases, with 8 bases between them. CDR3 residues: CSARTSYNEQFF. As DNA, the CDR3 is TGCAGTGCTCGAACTAGCTACAATGAGCAGTTCTTC.

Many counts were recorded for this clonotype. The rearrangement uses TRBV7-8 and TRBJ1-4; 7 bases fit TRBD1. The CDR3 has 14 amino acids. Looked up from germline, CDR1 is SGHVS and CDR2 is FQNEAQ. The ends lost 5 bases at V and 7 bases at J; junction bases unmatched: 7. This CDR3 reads CASSANRDSEKLFF. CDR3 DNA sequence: TGTGCCAGCAGCGCAAATAGGGACAGTGAAAAACTGTTTTTT.

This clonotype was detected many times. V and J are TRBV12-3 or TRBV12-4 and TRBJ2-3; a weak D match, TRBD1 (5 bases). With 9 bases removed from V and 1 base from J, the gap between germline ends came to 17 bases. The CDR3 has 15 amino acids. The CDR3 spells CASKGRAWGTDTQYF. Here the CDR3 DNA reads TGTGCCAGTAAGGGGCGAGCGTGGGGCACAGATACGCAGTATTTT.

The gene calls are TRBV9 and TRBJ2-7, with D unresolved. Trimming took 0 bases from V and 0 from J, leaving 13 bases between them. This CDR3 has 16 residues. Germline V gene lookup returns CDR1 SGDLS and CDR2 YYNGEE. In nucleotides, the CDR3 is TGTGCCAGCAGCGTAGCAGCTGGAACAAGCTCCTACGAGCAGTACTTC. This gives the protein CASSVAAGTSSYEQYF.

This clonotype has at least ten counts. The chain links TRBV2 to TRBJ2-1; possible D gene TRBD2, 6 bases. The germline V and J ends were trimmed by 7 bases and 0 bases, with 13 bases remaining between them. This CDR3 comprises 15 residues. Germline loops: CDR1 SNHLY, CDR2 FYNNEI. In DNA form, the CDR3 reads TGTGCCAGCATCGGTAGCGGAATCTCCTACAATGAGCAGTTCTTC. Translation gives CASIGSGISYNEQFF.

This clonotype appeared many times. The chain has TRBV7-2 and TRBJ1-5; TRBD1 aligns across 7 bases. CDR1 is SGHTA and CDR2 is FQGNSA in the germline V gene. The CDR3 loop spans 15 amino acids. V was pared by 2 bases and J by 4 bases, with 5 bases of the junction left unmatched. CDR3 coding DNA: TGTGCCAGCAGCTTAACCAGGGGGGGTAATCAGCCCCAGCATTTT. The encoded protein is CASSLTRGGNQPQHF. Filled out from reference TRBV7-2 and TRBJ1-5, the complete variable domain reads GAGVSQSPSNKVTEKGKDVELRCDPISGHTALYWYRQSLGQGLEFLIYFQGNSAPDKSGLPSDRFSAERTGGSVSTLTIQRTQQEDSAVYLCASSLTRGGNQPQHFGDGTRLSIL.

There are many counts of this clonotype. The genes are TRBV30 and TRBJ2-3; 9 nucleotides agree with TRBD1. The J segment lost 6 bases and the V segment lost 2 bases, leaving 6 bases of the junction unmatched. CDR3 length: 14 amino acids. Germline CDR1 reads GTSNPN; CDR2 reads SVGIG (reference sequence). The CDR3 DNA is TGTGCCTGGAGTCTGGGACAGGGAGGGGATACGCAGTATTTT. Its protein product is CAWSLGQGGDTQYF.

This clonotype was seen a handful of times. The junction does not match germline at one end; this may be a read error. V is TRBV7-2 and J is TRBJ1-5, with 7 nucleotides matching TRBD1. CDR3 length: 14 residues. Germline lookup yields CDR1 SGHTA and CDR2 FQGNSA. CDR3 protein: CASSLGQGGQPQNF. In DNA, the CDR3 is TGTGCCAGCAGCTTAGGACAGGGTGGCCAGCCCCAGAATTTT.

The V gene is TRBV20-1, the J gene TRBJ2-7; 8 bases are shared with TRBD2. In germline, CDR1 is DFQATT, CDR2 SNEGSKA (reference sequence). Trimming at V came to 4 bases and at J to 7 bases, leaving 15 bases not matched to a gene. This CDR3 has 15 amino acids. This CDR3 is CSANRWGSGAWEQYF. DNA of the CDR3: TGCAGTGCTAACCGTTGGGGTAGCGGGGCGTGGGAGCAGTACTTC.